The clone carrying this T cell receptor beta chain turned up a few times. The target antigen is unknown. The sample belongs to a study of response to subunit inactivated influenza vaccine. Study observations and caveats: Each seasonal influenza vaccination, the authors suggested, recruits few new T cells.

TCRdb reanalysed the RT-PCR reads using MiXCR and keeps one entry per CDR3 protein. This sample has about half a million distinct CDR3 sequences; 25% occur once, and the top ten carry under 2.5%. The input for sequencing was CD4+ T cells sorted from PBMCs, taken less than 6 days after vaccination. This sequence originates from a middle-aged man who received an inactivated influenza vaccine.

The CDR3 loop is CASSARQGAGDTQYF. As DNA, the CDR3 is TGTGCCAGCAGTGCCAGACAGGGGGCGGGAGATACGCAGTATTTT. V and J are TRBV28 and TRBJ2-3, with TRBD1 matching over 10 bases. The CDR3 totals 15 residues. V lost 5 bases and J lost 5; bases outside the gene matches: 7. Germline CDR1 and CDR2: MDHEN and SYDVKM.